The entry that follows covers one TCR beta chain sequence. V lost 8 bases and J lost 1, with 18 bases in between. The CDR3 extends over 15 amino acids. Germline V gives CDR1 SNHLY, CDR2 FYNNEI. This sample is part of a study of blood T cell repertoires in COVID-19. Background on the study: COVID-19 samples from acute and convalescent phases originated in the United States, Italy and Spain. Nucleic acid was either cDNA or gDNA, and it came from T cells, B-cell-depleted T cells, or PBMCs.

TCRdb's table, derived via immunoSEQ multiplex PCR, lists solely in-frame clones and lacks some. The table has some 170,000 clones, over 80% seen once. The sample consisted of peripheral blood. The chain carries TRBV2 and TRBJ2-7; the D gene is possibly TRBD1 (6 bases). The sequence was obtained from a woman between 50 and 59 years old with acute or convalescent COVID-19. Written as DNA, the CDR3 is TGTGCCAGCGTAGGGGGACCGCCAAGGTCCTACGAGCAGTACTTC. Translation gives CASVGGPPRSYEQYF.